The rows below give T cell receptor beta chains drawn from one sample of a study of cytomegalovirus exposure and HLA in healthy donors. The method was immunoSEQ multiplex PCR; TCRdb's version includes in-frame clones alone and lacks a portion of them. The sample records 55,000 to 80,000 clones, 65% to 90% being singletons. Sequenced: PBMCs. All receptors come from a female donor in good health and CMV-seronegative. The CDR3 runs from the conserved cysteine through the conserved F or W. The order of the fields is clone size, J gene, V gene, D gene, CDR3 DNA, CDR3 protein. A D gene is named only where the DNA matches it firmly. Size tells how often a clone was seen (once, few, many) or the class of an expanded clone, and some rows leave it out.

clone size: -; J gene: TRBJ2-2; V gene: TRBV7-7; D gene: -; CDR3 DNA: TGTGCTAGCAGCGGACGGGGTCCCGGGGAGCTGTTTTTT; CDR3 protein: CASSGRGPGELFF
clone size: -; J gene: TRBJ1-1; V gene: TRBV7-9; D gene: -; CDR3 DNA: TGTGCCAGCAGCTTAGGACAGTTGATCTCTTCTGAAGCTTTCTTT; CDR3 protein: CASSLGQLISSEAFF
clone size: once; J gene: TRBJ2-1; V gene: TRBV30; D gene: TRBD2; CDR3 DNA: TGTGCCTGGAGTGGAGTAGCGGGAGAAGCGAGTGAGCAGTTCTTC; CDR3 protein: CAWSGVAGEASEQFF
clone size: -; J gene: TRBJ1-2; V gene: TRBV5-6; D gene: -; CDR3 DNA: TGTGCCAGCAGCTTGGGACAGGCCCATGGCTACACCTTC; CDR3 protein: CASSLGQAHGYTF
clone size: -; J gene: TRBJ2-5; V gene: TRBV6-6; D gene: -; CDR3 DNA: TGTGCCAGCAGTGACGCATCTGCAGGCCAGGAGACCCAGTACTTC; CDR3 protein: CASSDASAGQETQYF
clone size: -; J gene: TRBJ1-1; V gene: TRBV5-1; D gene: TRBD1; CDR3 DNA: TGCGCCAGCAGCCCCGGGACAGGGGCAATGAACACTGAAGCTTTCTTT; CDR3 protein: CASSPGTGAMNTEAFF
clone size: once; J gene: TRBJ1-3; V gene: TRBV2; D gene: -; CDR3 DNA: TGTGCCAGCAGTCGGGAGGCAGGGTACCGAAACACCATATATTTT; CDR3 protein: CASSREAGYRNTIYF
clone size: -; J gene: TRBJ1-2; V gene: TRBV2; D gene: -; CDR3 DNA: TGTGCCAGCACCGACCCGGGGTTTGGCTACACCTTC; CDR3 protein: CASTDPGFGYTF
clone size: -; J gene: TRBJ1-6; V gene: TRBV9; D gene: TRBD1; CDR3 DNA: TGTGCCAGCAGCCCGGACAGGGGAGATTCACCCCTCCACTTT; CDR3 protein: CASSPDRGDSPLHF
clone size: -; J gene: TRBJ1-1; V gene: TRBV6-1; D gene: -; CDR3 DNA: TGTGCCAGCACCAAACACGAAAAGAACACTGAAGCTTTCTTT; CDR3 protein: CASTKHEKNTEAFF
clone size: -; J gene: TRBJ2-6; V gene: TRBV9; D gene: -; CDR3 DNA: TGTGCCAGCAGCGTAGACGTAGAACCTGGGGCCAACGGCCTGACTTTC; CDR3 protein: CASSVDVEPGANGLTF
clone size: -; J gene: TRBJ1-2; V gene: TRBV11-2; D gene: -; CDR3 DNA: TGTGCCAGCAGCTTAGTTACCGGAACTATGGGCTACACCTTC; CDR3 protein: CASSLVTGTMGYTF
clone size: few; J gene: TRBJ2-7; V gene: TRBV5-6; D gene: TRBD1; CDR3 DNA: TGTGCCAGCAGCTCGATAAACAGGGGTTACGAGCAGTACTTC; CDR3 protein: CASSSINRGYEQYF
clone size: -; J gene: TRBJ2-7; V gene: TRBV19; D gene: TRBD1; CDR3 DNA: TGTGCCAGTAGTCGACAGGGAACCTACGAGCAGTACTTC; CDR3 protein: CASSRQGTYEQYF
clone size: few; J gene: TRBJ1-5; V gene: TRBV6-5; D gene: -; CDR3 DNA: TGTGCCAGCAGTTACTCGAGGAGTCCAACGAAGCCCCAGCATTTT; CDR3 protein: CASSYSRSPTKPQHF
clone size: -; J gene: TRBJ2-1; V gene: TRBV27; D gene: TRBD2; CDR3 DNA: TGTGCCAGCAGAGGGACTAGCGGGGCGGTAATCTCCTACAATGAGCAGTTCTTC; CDR3 protein: CASRGTSGAVISYNEQFF
clone size: once; J gene: TRBJ1-1; V gene: TRBV7-2; D gene: -; CDR3 DNA: TGTGCCAGCAGCTTAGCGCAAGGGGGCACTGAAGCTTTCTTT; CDR3 protein: CASSLAQGGTEAFF
clone size: -; J gene: TRBJ1-5; V gene: TRBV28; D gene: TRBD1; CDR3 DNA: TGTGCCAGCAGGGTCTTTGGGACAGGGATTAATCAGCCCCAGCATTTT; CDR3 protein: CASRVFGTGINQPQHF
clone size: -; J gene: TRBJ1-4; V gene: TRBV28; D gene: -; CDR3 DNA: TGTGCCAGCAGTCCCCCGGTTACCCCCTCTGAACTGTTTTTT; CDR3 protein: CASSPPVTPSELFF
clone size: once; J gene: TRBJ2-7; V gene: TRBV28; D gene: TRBD1; CDR3 DNA: TGTGCCAGCAGTTCCGACCGGGACAGGGACGAGCAGTACTTC; CDR3 protein: CASSSDRDRDEQYF
clone size: -; J gene: TRBJ2-1; V gene: TRBV27; D gene: TRBD2; CDR3 DNA: TGTGCCAGCAGCGGCGGGAGACTCAGGGTGGAGCAGTTCTTC; CDR3 protein: CASSGGRLRVEQFF
clone size: -; J gene: TRBJ2-7; V gene: TRBV13; D gene: -; CDR3 DNA: TGTGCCAGCAGCTTAGACACCCTCGGGGGCGAGCAGTACTTC; CDR3 protein: CASSLDTLGGEQYF
clone size: -; J gene: TRBJ2-3; V gene: TRBV28; D gene: -; CDR3 DNA: TGTGCCAGCAGTTTAAGCCCACTAACAGATACGCAGTATTTT; CDR3 protein: CASSLSPLTDTQYF
clone size: -; J gene: TRBJ2-7; V gene: TRBV6-5; D gene: TRBD1; CDR3 DNA: TGTGCCAGCAGAACAGGGGGCTCCTACGAGCAGTACTTC; CDR3 protein: CASRTGGSYEQYF
clone size: -; J gene: TRBJ1-4; V gene: TRBV5-8; D gene: -; CDR3 DNA: TGTGCCAGCTTCAGGGGTTCAACTAATGAAAAACTGTTTTTT; CDR3 protein: CASFRGSTNEKLFF
clone size: -; J gene: TRBJ2-2; V gene: TRBV11-3; D gene: -; CDR3 DNA: TGTGCCAGCAGGGCCTCGACAGGGAACACCGGGGAGCTGTTTTTT; CDR3 protein: CASRASTGNTGELFF
clone size: -; J gene: TRBJ2-7; V gene: TRBV25-1; D gene: TRBD1; CDR3 DNA: TGTGCCAGCACCAGGGACAGCTCCTACGAGCAGTACTTC; CDR3 protein: CASTRDSSYEQYF
clone size: -; J gene: TRBJ2-4; V gene: TRBV6-5; D gene: -; CDR3 DNA: TGTGCCAGCAGAGCTCAGGGGGCCAAAAACATTCAGTACTTC; CDR3 protein: CASRAQGAKNIQYF
clone size: -; J gene: TRBJ1-2; V gene: TRBV29-1; D gene: -; CDR3 DNA: TGCAGCGCCTCCACCGGGGGCTACACCTTC; CDR3 protein: CSASTGGYTF
clone size: -; J gene: TRBJ2-5; V gene: TRBV29-1; D gene: TRBD2; CDR3 DNA: TGCAGCGTTGAAGAATTTATGGGACTACAAGAGACCCAGTACTTC; CDR3 protein: CSVEEFMGLQETQYF
clone size: -; J gene: TRBJ2-5; V gene: TRBV11-2; D gene: TRBD2; CDR3 DNA: TGTGCCAGCAGCTTATTAGCGGGAGGCGGGTACCAAGAGACCCAGTACTTC; CDR3 protein: CASSLLAGGGYQETQYF
clone size: few; J gene: TRBJ1-5; V gene: TRBV7-9; D gene: TRBD1; CDR3 DNA: TGTGCCAGCAGCTTAGGACAGGGAGGCCAGCCCCAGCATTTT; CDR3 protein: CASSLGQGGQPQHF
clone size: -; J gene: TRBJ2-3; V gene: TRBV5-5; D gene: -; CDR3 DNA: TGTGCCAGCAGCTTAGCAGGAGATACGCAGTATTTT; CDR3 protein: CASSLAGDTQYF
clone size: -; J gene: TRBJ1-2; V gene: TRBV30; D gene: -; CDR3 DNA: TGTGCCGGTTCGGGGGGCAGTTGGGGCTACACCTTC; CDR3 protein: CAGSGGSWGYTF
clone size: -; J gene: TRBJ1-2; V gene: TRBV18; D gene: -; CDR3 DNA: TGTGCCAGCTCACCCAGGAGGGCACTTTTCTATGGCTACACCTTC; CDR3 protein: CASSPRRALFYGYTF
clone size: -; J gene: TRBJ1-5; V gene: TRBV6-1; D gene: -; CDR3 DNA: TGTGCCAGCAGTGACCTCCGGGGGTCCAGTGGTCAGCCCCAGCATTTT; CDR3 protein: CASSDLRGSSGQPQHF
clone size: -; J gene: TRBJ2-1; V gene: TRBV7-9; D gene: -; CDR3 DNA: TGTGCCAGCAGCTTATGGGGCTCCACGGCCAATGAGCAGTTCTTC; CDR3 protein: CASSLWGSTANEQFF
clone size: -; J gene: TRBJ2-2; V gene: TRBV5-4; D gene: TRBD2; CDR3 DNA: TGTGCCAGCAGCTTTCTACTAGCGGGGGGTGCCGGGGAGCTGTTTTTT; CDR3 protein: CASSFLLAGGAGELFF
clone size: once; J gene: TRBJ2-5; V gene: TRBV7-9; D gene: -; CDR3 DNA: TGTGCCAGCAGCTCCACACAAGAGACCCAGTACTTC; CDR3 protein: CASSSTQETQYF
clone size: once; J gene: TRBJ1-1; V gene: TRBV9; D gene: -; CDR3 DNA: TGTGCCAGCAGCGCCATTACAGCCAACACTGAAGCTTTCTTT; CDR3 protein: CASSAITANTEAFF
clone size: -; J gene: TRBJ2-7; V gene: TRBV5-5; D gene: -; CDR3 DNA: TGTGCCAGCAGCCAGCAGGGTACGTACGAGCAGTACTTC; CDR3 protein: CASSQQGTYEQYF
clone size: -; J gene: TRBJ2-3; V gene: TRBV27; D gene: TRBD2; CDR3 DNA: TGTGCCAGCAGACTAGCGGGGGGAGTCACAGATACGCAGTATTTT; CDR3 protein: CASRLAGGVTDTQYF
clone size: -; J gene: TRBJ1-1; V gene: TRBV7-8; D gene: TRBD1; CDR3 DNA: TGTGCCAGCAGCCTTCCTGCAGGGGGTGAAACTGAAGCTTTCTTT; CDR3 protein: CASSLPAGGETEAFF
clone size: -; J gene: TRBJ2-2; V gene: TRBV19; D gene: -; CDR3 DNA: TGTGCCAGTAGAAAGCCCAAATACTCCAGGGAGAACACCGGGGAGCTGTTTTTT; CDR3 protein: CASRKPKYSRENTGELFF
clone size: -; J gene: TRBJ2-2; V gene: TRBV28; D gene: TRBD2; CDR3 DNA: TGTGCCAGTTTGTCTAGCGGGTCGACCGGGGAGCTGTTTTTT; CDR3 protein: CASLSSGSTGELFF
clone size: -; J gene: TRBJ2-7; V gene: TRBV7-6; D gene: -; CDR3 DNA: TGTGCCAGCAGCTTAGGAGGGGGGGTGGCGAACGAGCAGTACTTC; CDR3 protein: CASSLGGGVANEQYF
clone size: -; J gene: TRBJ1-1; V gene: TRBV28; D gene: -; CDR3 DNA: TGTGCCAGCAGTTTATGGAGGGCCCCCAACACTGAAGCTTTCTTT; CDR3 protein: CASSLWRAPNTEAFF
clone size: -; J gene: TRBJ2-2; V gene: TRBV28; D gene: TRBD1; CDR3 DNA: TGTGCCAGCAGTTCGGGACAGCGTCGAGGTCTAGCGAACACCGGGGAGCTGTTTTTT; CDR3 protein: CASSSGQRRGLANTGELFF
clone size: -; J gene: TRBJ2-2; V gene: TRBV11-3; D gene: TRBD1; CDR3 DNA: TGTGCCAGCAGCAACCCCGGACAGGGCGGGGAGCTGTTTTTT; CDR3 protein: CASSNPGQGGELFF
clone size: -; J gene: TRBJ2-7; V gene: TRBV7-9; D gene: TRBD1; CDR3 DNA: TGTGCCAGCAGCTTGTTCGGGACAGGGAACCACGAGCAGTACTTC; CDR3 protein: CASSLFGTGNHEQYF
clone size: -; J gene: TRBJ2-4; V gene: TRBV21-1; D gene: -; CDR3 DNA: TGTGCCAGCAGCAAAGGTCTAAGGACAGGCTGCGTTCAGCGTATCTTC; CDR3 protein: CASSKGLRTGCVQRIF
clone size: -; J gene: TRBJ2-7; V gene: TRBV21-1; D gene: -; CDR3 DNA: TGTGCCTCACCGGGACAGACGTCCTACGAGCAGTACTTC; CDR3 protein: CASPGQTSYEQYF
clone size: -; J gene: TRBJ2-3; V gene: TRBV7-2; D gene: -; CDR3 DNA: TGTGCCAGCAGCTTTGTTATAGATACGCAGTATTTT; CDR3 protein: CASSFVIDTQYF
clone size: -; J gene: TRBJ2-7; V gene: TRBV5-1; D gene: -; CDR3 DNA: TGCGCCAGCAAAGAATTTAATTCCCACGAGCAGTACTTC; CDR3 protein: CASKEFNSHEQYF
clone size: -; J gene: TRBJ2-2; V gene: TRBV7-2; D gene: -; CDR3 DNA: TGTGCCAGCAGCTTACGGGTGGGGGCGCCCGGGGAGCTGTTTTTT; CDR3 protein: CASSLRVGAPGELFF
clone size: few; J gene: TRBJ1-1; V gene: TRBV4-3; D gene: -; CDR3 DNA: TGCGCCAGCAGCCGGGTGGGGGGAGATTGGACTGAAGCTTTCTTT; CDR3 protein: CASSRVGGDWTEAFF
clone size: -; J gene: TRBJ1-2; V gene: TRBV28; D gene: -; CDR3 DNA: TGTGCCAGCAGTTTACTCAGGGGAGATGGCTACACCTTC; CDR3 protein: CASSLLRGDGYTF